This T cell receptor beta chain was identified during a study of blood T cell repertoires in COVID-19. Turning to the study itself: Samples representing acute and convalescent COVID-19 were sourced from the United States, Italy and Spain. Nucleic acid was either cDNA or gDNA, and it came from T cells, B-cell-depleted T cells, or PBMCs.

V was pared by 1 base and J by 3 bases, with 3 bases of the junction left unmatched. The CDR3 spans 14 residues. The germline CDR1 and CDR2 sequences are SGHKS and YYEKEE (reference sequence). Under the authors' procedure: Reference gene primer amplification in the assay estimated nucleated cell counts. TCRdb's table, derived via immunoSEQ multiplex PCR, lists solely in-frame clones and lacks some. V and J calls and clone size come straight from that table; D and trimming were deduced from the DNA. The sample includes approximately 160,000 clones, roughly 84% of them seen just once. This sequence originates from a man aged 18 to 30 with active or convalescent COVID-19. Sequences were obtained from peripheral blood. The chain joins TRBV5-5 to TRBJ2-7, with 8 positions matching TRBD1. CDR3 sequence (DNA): TGTGCCAGCAGCTTGAACAGGGGGGACTACGAGCAGTACTTC. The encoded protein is CASSLNRGDYEQYF. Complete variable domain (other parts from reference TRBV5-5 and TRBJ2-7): DAGVTQSPTHLIKTRGQQVTLRCSPISGHKSVSWYQQVLGQGPQFIFQYYEKEERGRGNFPDRFSARQFPNYSSELNVNALLLGDSALYLCASSLNRGDYEQYFGPGTRLTVT.